This paragraph covers one TCR beta chain sequence. Cohort 3 donors counted as recovered after two negative PCRs, clearance, or resolved symptoms. This record comes from a study of blood T cell repertoires in COVID-19. The table came from immunoSEQ multiplex PCR; TCRdb's copy has only in-frame clones and leaves some out. This repertoire shows roughly 250,000 clones, 70% to 90% found once; its top ten account for about 1.6%. CDR1 and CDR2 from the germline V gene are MNHEY and SVGEGT. The CDR3 runs 17 residues. Trimming took 2 bases from V and 5 from J, leaving 19 bases between them. The TCR originated in a woman in her forties or fifties who had recovered from COVID-19. The chain has TRBV6-2 or TRBV6-3 and TRBJ2-1, with D perhaps matching TRBD2 (6 bases). Input material: PBMCs or T cells enriched from blood (not recorded which). DNA for the CDR3: TGTGCCAGCAGTTACCCACTAGCTAACCCGGCCGACAATGAGCAGTTCTTC. Amino acids: CASSYPLANPADNEQFF.